This entry lists 8 T cell receptor beta chains sequenced from one sample in a study of human T cells and chemical hapten exposure. Noted time point: pre-sensitization, week 0. Treatment: therapeutic diphenylcyclopropenone sensitization with weekly scalp DPC. TCRdb recomputed calls from the RACE reads with MiXCR, one row per CDR3 protein. Here the sample spans approximately 260,000 distinct CDR3 sequences, almost 8% being singletons. The source was whole blood, collected in connection with sensitization to the hapten diphenylcyclopropenone (DPC). The receptors come from a man between 18 and 29 years old with alopecia areata. Some clones in this sample may be carry-over from other donors' samples.

This sequence joins TRBV5-1 and TRBJ2-6; D ambiguous. Germline CDR1 is SGHRS and CDR2 is YFSETQ. V dropped 7 bases and J dropped 1 base, with 12 bases sitting between them. The CDR3 runs to 15 residues. As DNA, the CDR3 is TGCGCCAGCCGCCCCCCTGGTTCTGGGGCCAACGTCCTGACTTTC. This codes for CASRPPGSGANVLTF.

The chain joins TRBV10-3 to TRBJ2-2; perhaps TRBD2 as D (5 bases). The CDR3 spans 12 residues. In germline, CDR1 is ENHRY, CDR2 SYGVKD. V was shortened by 9 bases and J by 3 bases, with 8 bases between the two germline ends. The CDR3 DNA is TGTGCCATTCCGGGGTACACCGGGGAGCTGTTTTTT. Its protein product is CAIPGYTGELFF.

This chain joins TRBV3-1 and TRBJ2-7; no clear D. Germline values: CDR1 LGHDT, CDR2 YNNKEL (reference sequence). The ends were cut back, 1 base at V and 1 base at J, with 8 bases in the middle. The CDR3 sequence is 14 residues long. The CDR3 bases are TGTGCCAGCAGCCAAGCGGCAACGTCCTACGAGCAGTACTTC. Its translation is CASSQAATSYEQYF.

This chain links TRBV7-3 with TRBJ1-5; a possible D gene is TRBD1 (5 bases). Trimming left V 5 bases short and J 2 bases short, with 25 bases between. Germline values: CDR1 SGHTA, CDR2 FQGTGA. The CDR3 is 19 amino acids. The CDR3 DNA is TGTGCCAGCAGCATCCAACGGGGGAGAGGCTCATTGCGCAATCAGCCCCAGCATTTT. This encodes CASSIQRGRGSLRNQPQHF.

V and J are TRBV5-1 and TRBJ1-2; 9 nucleotides match TRBD1. The germline V gene has CDR1 SGHRS and CDR2 YFSETQ. V shed 3 bases, J shed 6 bases, and the junction held 12 bases outside the gene matches. This CDR3 region has 16 residues. The CDR3 region is CASSSHRGQGTHGYTF. The CDR3 nucleotides read TGCGCCAGCAGCTCTCACCGGGGACAGGGTACACATGGCTACACCTTC.

This clonotype was seen only a few times. The rearrangement uses TRBV6-5 and TRBJ2-2; D uncertain. V was cut by 5 bases and J by 8 bases, with 6 bases left in between. Germline values: CDR1 MNHEY, CDR2 SVGAGI. The CDR3 spans 11 residues. CDR3 sequence: CASSNRGELFF. Written as DNA, the CDR3 is TGTGCCAGCAGTAACCGTGGGGAGCTGTTTTTT.

This clonotype was seen a few times. One junction end does not reproduce the germline sequence, and a read error may be involved. This rearrangement joins TRBV20-1 to TRBJ1-1; 7 bases agree with TRBD1. The germline gives CDR1 DFQATT, CDR2 SNEGSKA (reference sequence). The length of the CDR3 is 13 residues. CDR3 sequence (DNA): TGCAGTGCCGACAGGGCGGTGAAAACTGAAGCTTTCTTT. Translation gives CSADRAVKTEAFF.

This clonotype was counted ten times or more. The V call is TRBV27, the J call TRBJ1-1; D is uncertain. The CDR3 spans 14 residues. V was clipped by 6 bases and J by 2 bases, with 13 bases between them. CDR1 is MNHEY and CDR2 is SMNVEV in the germline V gene (reference sequence). CDR3 residues: CASRLVGINTEAFF. The CDR3 DNA sequence: TGTGCCAGCAGGTTGGTGGGGATCAACACTGAAGCTTTCTTT.